Presented here are 8 T cell receptor beta chains from one specimen sequenced in a study of response to subunit inactivated influenza vaccine. TCRdb re-called the RT-PCR reads through MiXCR, storing one row per CDR3 protein. The table has approximately 700,000 distinct CDR3 sequences, around 16% seen once. Source: PBMCs from blood, taken 11 to 12 days after vaccination. These receptors all come from a man in his fifties who received an inactivated influenza vaccine.

This chain uses TRBV12-3 or TRBV12-4 with TRBJ2-3; maybe TRBD2 (6 bases). The CDR3 consists of 14 residues. With 5 bases removed from V and 10 bases from J, the gap between germline ends came to 19 bases. CDR3 sequence reads: CASSPGTGRVAQYF. The CDR3 bases are TGTGCCAGCAGTCCCGGGACTGGTCGGGTCGCGCAGTATTTT.

In this sample, this clonotype turned up a few times. In DNA, the CDR3 is TGTGCCAGCAGTTTAAGCTCTAGCGGGAGTAAAGAGCAGTACTTC. Residues: CASSLSSSGSKEQYF. The chain couples TRBV27 to TRBJ2-7; 10 bases align to TRBD2. The CDR3 covers 15 residues. Looked up from germline, CDR1 is MNHEY and CDR2 is SMNVEV (reference sequence). V lost 2 bases, J lost 7 bases, and 8 bases stayed unmatched.

The chain has TRBV29-1 and TRBJ2-7, with D possibly matching TRBD1 (6 bases). With 4 bases removed from V and 3 bases from J, the gap between germline ends came to 10 bases. Germline CDR1 and CDR2: SQVTM and ANQGSEA. The CDR3 contains 12 residues. The CDR3: CSVGTDFYEQYF. Here the CDR3 DNA reads TGCAGCGTTGGGACAGACTTCTACGAGCAGTACTTC.

The rearrangement joins TRBV29-1 to TRBJ1-4; 7 positions match TRBD1. The germline gives CDR1 SQVTM, CDR2 ANQGSEA. The CDR3 totals 13 residues. With V trimmed by 7 bases and J by 5 bases, 7 bases remained unmatched. This chain's CDR3 is CSAETGRNEKLFF. The CDR3 DNA follows: TGCAGCGCTGAGACAGGGAGGAATGAAAAACTGTTTTTT.

This clonotype has a count of ten or more. The chain employs TRBV20-1 and TRBJ2-6; the D gene is possibly TRBD2 (7 bases). CDR1 and CDR2 (germline): DFQATT, SNEGSKA (reference sequence). CDR3 size: 13 residues. With 6 bases removed from V and 4 bases from J, the gap between germline ends came to 10 bases. For the CDR3, the DNA is TGCAGTGCCGGGGGGCGCGGGGCCAACGTCCTGACTTTC. Protein product: CSAGGRGANVLTF.

V and J are TRBV3-1 and TRBJ1-3; no reliable D call. The CDR3 spans 13 residues. Trimming left V 3 bases short and J 1 base short, with 4 bases between. CDR1 LGHDT and CDR2 YNNKEL come from the germline V gene (reference sequence). The CDR3 loop is CASSQESGNTIYF. The CDR3 coding sequence is TGTGCCAGCAGCCAGGAATCTGGAAACACCATATATTTT.

In this sample, this clonotype turned up a few times. This chain links TRBV5-1 with TRBJ1-2; TRBD1 might be the D (6 bases). The V end was cut by 3 bases, the J end by 4 bases, with 16 bases between. The CDR3 spans 15 residues. Germline-derived CDR1 and CDR2 are SGHRS and YFSETQ. CDR3 protein: CASSYYRDPRYGYTF. The DNA for the CDR3 is TGCGCCAGCAGCTATTACAGGGATCCCCGCTATGGCTACACCTTC.

The rearrangement links TRBV19 to TRBJ1-2, with D unresolved. The V end was cut by 4 bases, the J end by 1 base, with 13 bases between. Germline CDR1 is LNHDA and CDR2 is SQIVND (reference sequence). CDR3 length: 15 residues. CDR3 coding DNA: TGTGCCAGTAGTACATCTTTCGGGGTTAACTATGGCTACACCTTC. It translates to CASSTSFGVNYGYTF.